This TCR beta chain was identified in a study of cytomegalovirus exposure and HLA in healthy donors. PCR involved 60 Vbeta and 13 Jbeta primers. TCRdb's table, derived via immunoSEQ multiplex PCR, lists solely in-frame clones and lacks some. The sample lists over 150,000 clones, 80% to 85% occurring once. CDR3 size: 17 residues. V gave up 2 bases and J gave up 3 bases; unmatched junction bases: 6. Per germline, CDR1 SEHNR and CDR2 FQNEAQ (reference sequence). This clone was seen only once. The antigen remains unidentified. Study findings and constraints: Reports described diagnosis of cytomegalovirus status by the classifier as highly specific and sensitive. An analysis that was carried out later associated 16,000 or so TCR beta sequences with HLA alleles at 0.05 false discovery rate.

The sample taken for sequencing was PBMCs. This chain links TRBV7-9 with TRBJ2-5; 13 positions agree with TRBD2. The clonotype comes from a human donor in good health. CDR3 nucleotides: TGTGCCAGCAGCTTAAAACTAGCGGGGGGGCTGAAAGAGACCCAGTACTTC. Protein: CASSLKLAGGLKETQYF.